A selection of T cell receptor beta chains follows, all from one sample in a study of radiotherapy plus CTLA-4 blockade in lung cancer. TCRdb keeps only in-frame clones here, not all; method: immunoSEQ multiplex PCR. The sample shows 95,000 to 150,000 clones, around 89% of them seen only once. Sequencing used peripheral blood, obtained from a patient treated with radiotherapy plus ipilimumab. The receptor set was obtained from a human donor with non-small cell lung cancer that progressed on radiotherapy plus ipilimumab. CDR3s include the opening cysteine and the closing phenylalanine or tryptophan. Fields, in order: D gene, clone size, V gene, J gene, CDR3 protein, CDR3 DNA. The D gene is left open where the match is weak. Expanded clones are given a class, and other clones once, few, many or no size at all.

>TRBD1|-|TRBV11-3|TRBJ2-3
CASSLGSGQGTDTQYF
TGTGCCAGCAGCTTAGGATCGGGACAGGGCACAGATACGCAGTATTTT
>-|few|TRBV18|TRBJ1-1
CASSRQVQREAFF
TGTGCCAGCTCACGACAGGTTCAGCGTGAAGCTTTCTTT
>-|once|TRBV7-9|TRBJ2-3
CASSLEGVADTQYF
TGTGCCAGCAGCTTAGAGGGGGTGGCAGATACGCAGTATTTT
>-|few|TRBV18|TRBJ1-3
CASSPWSRTTGNTIYF
TGTGCCAGCTCACCCTGGTCGAGGACAACTGGAAACACCATATATTTT
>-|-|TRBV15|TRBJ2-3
CATSRDRGTDTQYF
TGTGCCACCAGCAGAGATCGGGGCACAGATACGCAGTATTTT
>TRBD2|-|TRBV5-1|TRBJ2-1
CASSLGGSGHEQFF
TGCGCCAGCAGCTTAGGCGGGAGTGGCCATGAGCAGTTCTTC
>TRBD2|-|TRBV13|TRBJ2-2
CASSLRATSIANTGELFF
TGTGCCAGCAGCCTACGAGCGACTAGCATAGCGAACACCGGGGAGCTGTTTTTT
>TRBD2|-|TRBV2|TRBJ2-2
CASSEARTSGKRGPGELFF
TGTGCCAGCAGTGAAGCCCGGACTAGCGGGAAGCGGGGACCCGGGGAGCTGTTTTTT
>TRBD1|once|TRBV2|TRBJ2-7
CASSVGRDSYEQYF
TGTGCCAGCAGTGTAGGCCGGGACAGCTACGAGCAGTACTTC
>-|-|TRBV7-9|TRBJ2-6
CASSSSGAGANVLTF
TGTGCCAGCAGCTCCTCGGGGGCTGGGGCCAACGTCCTGACTTTC
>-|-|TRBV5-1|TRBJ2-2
CASSIGPPDGELFF
TGCGCCAGCAGCATCGGACCGCCGGACGGGGAGCTGTTTTTT
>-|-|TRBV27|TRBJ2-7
CASSLVVGMIRYEQYF
TGTGCCAGCAGTTTAGTTGTAGGGATGATACGTTACGAGCAGTACTTC
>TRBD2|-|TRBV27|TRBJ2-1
CASRPGLAGGERSYNEQFF
TGTGCCAGCAGGCCGGGACTAGCGGGAGGCGAGCGCTCCTACAATGAGCAGTTCTTC
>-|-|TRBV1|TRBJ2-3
CTSKSLAGFPDTQYF
TGCACCAGCAAGTCCCTAGCGGGGTTCCCAGATACGCAGTATTTT
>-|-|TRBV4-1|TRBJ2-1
CASSQDNGGVRVEQFF
TGCGCCAGCAGCCAAGATAACGGTGGGGTTAGGGTTGAGCAGTTCTTC
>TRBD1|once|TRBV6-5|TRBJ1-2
CASSLDRGLGYTF
TGTGCCAGCAGTTTGGACAGGGGACTTGGCTACACCTTC
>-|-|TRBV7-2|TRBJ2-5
CASSLTSGANQETQYF
TGTGCCAGCAGCTTAACCTCGGGGGCCAACCAAGAGACCCAGTACTTC
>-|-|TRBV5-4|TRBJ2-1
CASSLEGVLTNEQFF
TGTGCCAGCAGCTTGGAGGGGGTCCTAACAAATGAGCAGTTCTTC
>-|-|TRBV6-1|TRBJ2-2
CASSEIPIWRANTGELFF
TGTGCCAGCAGTGAAATCCCGATCTGGCGGGCGAACACCGGGGAGCTGTTTTTT
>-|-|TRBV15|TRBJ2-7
CATSGLMGEQYF
TGTGCCACCAGCGGGCTAATGGGCGAGCAGTACTTC
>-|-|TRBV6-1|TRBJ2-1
CASRTSGTVKSGQFF
TGTGCCAGCAGGACTTCCGGGACTGTCAAATCGGGGCAGTTCTTC
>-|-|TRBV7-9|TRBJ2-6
CASSLVLGGANVLTF
TGTGCCAGCAGCTTAGTCCTAGGTGGGGCCAACGTCCTGACTTTC
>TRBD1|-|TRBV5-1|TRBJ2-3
CASSPWTGERSDTQYF
TGCGCCAGCAGCCCATGGACAGGGGAACGTTCAGATACGCAGTATTTT
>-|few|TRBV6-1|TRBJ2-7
CATVRPADYEQYF
TGTGCCACCGTCAGACCAGCGGACTACGAGCAGTACTTC
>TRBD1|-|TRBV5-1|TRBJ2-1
CASSYRDRGNNEQFF
TGCGCCAGCAGCTACCGGGACAGGGGCAACAATGAGCAGTTCTTC
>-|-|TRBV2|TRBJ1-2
CASSETPGLNYGYTF
TGTGCCAGCAGTGAAACGCCGGGACTGAACTATGGCTACACCTTC
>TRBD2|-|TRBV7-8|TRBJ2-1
CASSRSGSTYNEQFF
TGTGCCAGCAGCCGGAGCGGGAGTACCTACAATGAGCAGTTCTTC
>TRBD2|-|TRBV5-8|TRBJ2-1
CASSLGLAGGRDNEQFF
TGTGCCAGCAGCCTGGGACTAGCGGGAGGGCGTGACAATGAGCAGTTCTTC
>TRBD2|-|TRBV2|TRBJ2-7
CASSVPPRREGLQYEQYF
TGTGCCAGCAGTGTTCCACCCCGGCGGGAGGGCCTTCAGTACGAGCAGTACTTC
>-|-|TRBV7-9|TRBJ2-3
CASSTNADTQYF
TGTGCCAGCAGTACGAATGCAGATACGCAGTATTTT
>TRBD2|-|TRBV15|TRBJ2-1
CATSGGVAAYNEQFF
TGTGCCACCAGCGGGGGGGTAGCGGCTTACAATGAGCAGTTCTTC
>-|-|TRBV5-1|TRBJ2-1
CASSPKNVGNEQFF
TGCGCCAGCAGCCCGAAGAACGTCGGGAATGAGCAGTTCTTC
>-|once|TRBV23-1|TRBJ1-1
CASSTHSGAFF
TGCGCCAGCAGTACCCACAGTGGAGCTTTCTTT
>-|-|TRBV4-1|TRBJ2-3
CASSQGTTDTQYF
TGCGCCAGCAGTCAAGGGACCACAGATACGCAGTATTTT
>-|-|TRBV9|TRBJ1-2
CASSVGPQRVGDGYTF
TGTGCCAGCAGCGTCGGCCCACAGAGGGTCGGCGATGGCTACACCTTC
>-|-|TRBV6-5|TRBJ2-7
CASSYLVNYEQYF
TGTGCCAGCAGTTACTTAGTCAACTACGAGCAGTACTTC
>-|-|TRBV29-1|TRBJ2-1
CSANQGTEQFF
TGCAGCGCCAACCAGGGAACTGAGCAGTTCTTC
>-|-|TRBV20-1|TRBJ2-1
CSGSGDNEQFF
TGCAGCGGCTCTGGTGACAATGAGCAGTTCTTC
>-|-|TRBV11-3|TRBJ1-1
CASSLFPTEAFF
TGTGCCAGCAGCTTATTCCCCACTGAAGCTTTCTTT
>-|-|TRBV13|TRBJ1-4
CASSIRDGGPVEKLFF
TGTGCCAGCAGCATCCGGGACGGCGGCCCGGTGGAAAAACTGTTTTTT
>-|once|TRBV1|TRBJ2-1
CTSSQDGSVYYNEQFF
TGCACCAGCAGCCAAGACGGGAGTGTCTACTACAATGAGCAGTTCTTC
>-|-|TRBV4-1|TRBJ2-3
CASSQDLRVTPDTQYF
TGCGCCAGCAGCCAAGATTTGAGGGTCACCCCAGATACGCAGTATTTT
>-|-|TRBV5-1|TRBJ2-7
CASSPMTGRWDEQYF
TGCGCCAGCAGCCCCATGACAGGTAGATGGGACGAGCAGTACTTC
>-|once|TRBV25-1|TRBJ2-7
CASSDQSYEQYF
TGTGCCAGCAGTGACCAGTCCTACGAGCAGTACTTC
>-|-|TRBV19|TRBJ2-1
CASSAIREIPSNEQFF
TGTGCCAGTAGCGCTATCCGGGAAATTCCCTCCAATGAGCAGTTCTTC
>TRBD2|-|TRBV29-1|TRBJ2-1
CSSREGLADNEQFF
TGCAGCTCCCGTGAGGGACTAGCGGACAATGAGCAGTTCTTC
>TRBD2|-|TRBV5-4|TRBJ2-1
CASSFVAGGNNEQFF
TGTGCCAGCAGCTTCGTAGCGGGAGGCAACAATGAGCAGTTCTTC
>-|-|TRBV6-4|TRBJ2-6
CASSDSQSSGANVLTF
TGTGCCAGCAGTGACTCGCAGAGCTCTGGGGCCAACGTCCTGACTTTC
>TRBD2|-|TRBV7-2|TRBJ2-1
CASSSIAGSDEQFF
TGTGCCAGCAGCTCTATAGCGGGAAGCGATGAGCAGTTCTTC
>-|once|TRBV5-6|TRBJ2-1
CASREGQRLYNEQFF
TGTGCCAGCAGGGAGGGACAGAGACTCTACAATGAGCAGTTCTTC
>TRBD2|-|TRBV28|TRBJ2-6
CASRERGIRGANVLTF
TGTGCCAGCAGGGAGCGGGGAATACGCGGGGCCAACGTCCTGACTTTC